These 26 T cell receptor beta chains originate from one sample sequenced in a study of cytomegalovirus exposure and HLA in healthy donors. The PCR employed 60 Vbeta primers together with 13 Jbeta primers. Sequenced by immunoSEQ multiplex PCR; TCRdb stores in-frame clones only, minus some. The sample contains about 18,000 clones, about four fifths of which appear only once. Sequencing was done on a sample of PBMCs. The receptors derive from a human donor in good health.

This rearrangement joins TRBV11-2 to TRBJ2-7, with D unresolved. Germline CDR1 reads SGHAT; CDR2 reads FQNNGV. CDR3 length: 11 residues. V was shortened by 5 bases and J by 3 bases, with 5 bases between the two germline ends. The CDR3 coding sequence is TGTGCCAGCAGCCAGATCTACGAGCAGTACTTC. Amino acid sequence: CASSQIYEQYF. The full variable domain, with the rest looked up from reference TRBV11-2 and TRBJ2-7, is EAGVAQSPRYKIIEKRQSVAFWCNPISGHATLYWYQQILGQGPKLLIQFQNNGVVDDSQLPKDRFSAERLKGVDSTLKIQPAKLEDSAVYLCASSQIYEQYFGPGTRLTVT.

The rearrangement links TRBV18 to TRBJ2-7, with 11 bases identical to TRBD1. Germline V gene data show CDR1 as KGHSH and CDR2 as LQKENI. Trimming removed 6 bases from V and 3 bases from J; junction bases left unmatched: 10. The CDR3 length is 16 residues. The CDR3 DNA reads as TGTGCCAGCTCGCGTCTTACCGGGACAGGGGGCTACGAGCAGTACTTC. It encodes CASSRLTGTGGYEQYF. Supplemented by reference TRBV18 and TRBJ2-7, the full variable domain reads NAGVMQNPRHLVRRRGQEARLRCSPMKGHSHVYWYRQLPEEGLKFMVYLQKENIIDESGMPKERFSAEFPKEGPSILRIQQVVRGDSAAYFCASSRLTGTGGYEQYFGPGTRLTVT.

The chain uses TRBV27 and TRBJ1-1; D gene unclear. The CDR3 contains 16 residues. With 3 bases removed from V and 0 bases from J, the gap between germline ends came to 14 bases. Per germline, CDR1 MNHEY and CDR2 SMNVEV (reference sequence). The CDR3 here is CASSFGRWSMNTEAFF. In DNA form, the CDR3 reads TGTGCCAGCAGTTTTGGTCGGTGGAGCATGAACACTGAAGCTTTCTTT.

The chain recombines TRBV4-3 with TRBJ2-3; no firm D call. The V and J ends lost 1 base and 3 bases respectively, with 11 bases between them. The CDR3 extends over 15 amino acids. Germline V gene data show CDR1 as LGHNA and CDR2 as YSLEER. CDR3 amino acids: CASSQGLARTDTQYF. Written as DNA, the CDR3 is TGCGCCAGCAGCCAAGGACTCGCAAGAACAGATACGCAGTATTTT.

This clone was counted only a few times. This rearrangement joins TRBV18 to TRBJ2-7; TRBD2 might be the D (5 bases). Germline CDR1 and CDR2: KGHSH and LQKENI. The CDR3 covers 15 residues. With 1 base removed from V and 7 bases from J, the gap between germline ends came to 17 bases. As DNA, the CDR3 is TGTGCCAGCTCACCACGTAGATCCCTCGGGGAGGAGCAGTACTTC. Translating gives CASSPRRSLGEEQYF.

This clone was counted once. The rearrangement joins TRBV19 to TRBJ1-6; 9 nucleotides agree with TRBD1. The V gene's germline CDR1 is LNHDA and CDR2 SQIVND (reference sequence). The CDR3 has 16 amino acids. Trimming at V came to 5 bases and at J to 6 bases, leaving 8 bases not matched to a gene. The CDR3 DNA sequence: TGTGCCAGTAGTCCGGACAGGGGAAGACTTAATTCACCCCTCCACTTT. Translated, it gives CASSPDRGRLNSPLHF.

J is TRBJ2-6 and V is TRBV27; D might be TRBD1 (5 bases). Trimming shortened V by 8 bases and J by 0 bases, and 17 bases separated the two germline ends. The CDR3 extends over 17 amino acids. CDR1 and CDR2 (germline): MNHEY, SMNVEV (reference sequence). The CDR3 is CASFVTGLSSGANVLTF. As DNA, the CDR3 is TGTGCCAGCTTTGTAACAGGCTTGAGCTCTGGGGCCAACGTCCTGACTTTC.

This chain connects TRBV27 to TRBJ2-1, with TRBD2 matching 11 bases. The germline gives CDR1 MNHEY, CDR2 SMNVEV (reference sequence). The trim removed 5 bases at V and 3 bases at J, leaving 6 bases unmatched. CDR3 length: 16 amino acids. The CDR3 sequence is CASSRIGTSGYNEQFF. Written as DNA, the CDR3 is TGTGCCAGCAGTCGCATCGGGACTAGCGGCTACAATGAGCAGTTCTTC.

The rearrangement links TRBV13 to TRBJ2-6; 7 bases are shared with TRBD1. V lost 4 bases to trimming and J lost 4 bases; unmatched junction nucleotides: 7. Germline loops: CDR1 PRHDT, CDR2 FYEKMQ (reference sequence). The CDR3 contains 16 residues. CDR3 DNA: TGTGCCAGCAGCTCCCCACAGGGGTTAGGGGCCAACGTCCTGACTTTC. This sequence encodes CASSSPQGLGANVLTF.

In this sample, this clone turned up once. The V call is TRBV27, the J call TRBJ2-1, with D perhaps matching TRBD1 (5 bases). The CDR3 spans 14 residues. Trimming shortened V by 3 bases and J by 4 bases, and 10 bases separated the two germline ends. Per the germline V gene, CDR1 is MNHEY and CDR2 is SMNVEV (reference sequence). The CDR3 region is CASSLSRVYNEQFF. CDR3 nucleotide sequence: TGTGCCAGCAGTTTGTCCAGGGTTTACAATGAGCAGTTCTTC.

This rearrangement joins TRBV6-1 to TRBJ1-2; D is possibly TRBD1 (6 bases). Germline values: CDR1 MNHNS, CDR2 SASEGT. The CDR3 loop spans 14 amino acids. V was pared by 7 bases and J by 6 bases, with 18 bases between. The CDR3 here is CASNRDTEGHGYTF. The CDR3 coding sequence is TGTGCCAGCAACCGGGACACCGAGGGCCATGGCTACACCTTC.

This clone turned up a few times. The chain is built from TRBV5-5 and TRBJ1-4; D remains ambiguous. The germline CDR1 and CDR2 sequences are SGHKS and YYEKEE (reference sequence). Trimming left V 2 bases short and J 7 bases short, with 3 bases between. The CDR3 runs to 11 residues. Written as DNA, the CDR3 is TGTGCCAGCAGCTTCGGTGAAAAACTGTTTTTT. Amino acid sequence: CASSFGEKLFF.

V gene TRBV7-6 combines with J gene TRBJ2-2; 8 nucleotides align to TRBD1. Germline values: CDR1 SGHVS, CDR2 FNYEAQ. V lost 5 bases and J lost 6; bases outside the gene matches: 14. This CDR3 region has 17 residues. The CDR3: CASSGVEHRGDPGELFF. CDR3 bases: TGTGCCAGCAGCGGGGTGGAGCACAGGGGGGATCCCGGGGAGCTGTTTTTT. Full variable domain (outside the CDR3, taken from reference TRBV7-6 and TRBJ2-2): GAGVSQSPRYKVTKRGQDVALRCDPISGHVSLYWYRQALGQGPEFLTYFNYEAQQDKSGLPNDRFSAERPEGSISTLTIQRTEQRDSAMYRCASSGVEHRGDPGELFFGEGSRLTVL.

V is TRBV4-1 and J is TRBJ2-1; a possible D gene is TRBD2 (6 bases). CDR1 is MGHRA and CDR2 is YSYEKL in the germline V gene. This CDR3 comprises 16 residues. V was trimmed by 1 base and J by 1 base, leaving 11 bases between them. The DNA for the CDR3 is TGCGCCAGCAGCCAAGGCGGGGTAGTTTCCTACAATGAGCAGTTCTTC. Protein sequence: CASSQGGVVSYNEQFF.

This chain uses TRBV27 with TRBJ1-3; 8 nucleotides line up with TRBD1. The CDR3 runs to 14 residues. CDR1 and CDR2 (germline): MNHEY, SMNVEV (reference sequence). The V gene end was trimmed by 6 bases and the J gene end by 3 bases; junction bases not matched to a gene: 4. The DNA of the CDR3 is TGTGCCAGCAGACCCGACAGGGGTGGAAACACCATATATTTT. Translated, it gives CASRPDRGGNTIYF.

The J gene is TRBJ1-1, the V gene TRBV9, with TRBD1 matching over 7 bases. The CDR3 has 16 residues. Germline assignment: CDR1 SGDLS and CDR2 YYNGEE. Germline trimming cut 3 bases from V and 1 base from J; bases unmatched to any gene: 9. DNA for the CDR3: TGTGCCAGCAGCGCCCGACAGGGTACATCGAACACTGAAGCTTTCTTT. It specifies CASSARQGTSNTEAFF.

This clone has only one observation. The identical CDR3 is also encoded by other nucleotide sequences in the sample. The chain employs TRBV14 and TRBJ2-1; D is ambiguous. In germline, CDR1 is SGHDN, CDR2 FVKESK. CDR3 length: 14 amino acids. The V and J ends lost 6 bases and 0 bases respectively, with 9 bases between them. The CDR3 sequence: CASSFVSSYNEQFF. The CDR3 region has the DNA TGTGCCAGCAGTTTCGTCAGCTCCTACAATGAGCAGTTCTTC.

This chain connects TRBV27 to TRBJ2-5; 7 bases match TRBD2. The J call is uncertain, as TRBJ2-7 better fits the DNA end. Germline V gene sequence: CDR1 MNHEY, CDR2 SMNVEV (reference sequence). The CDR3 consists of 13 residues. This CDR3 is CASSFGRAYEQYF. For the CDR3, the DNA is TGTGCCAGCAGTTTTGGGAGGGCCTACGAGCAGTACTTC.

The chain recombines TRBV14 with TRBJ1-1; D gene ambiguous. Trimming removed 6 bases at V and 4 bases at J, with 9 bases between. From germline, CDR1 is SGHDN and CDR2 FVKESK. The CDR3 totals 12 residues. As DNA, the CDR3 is TGTGCCAGCAGTTTTGGGAGCACTGAAGCTTTCTTT. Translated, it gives CASSFGSTEAFF.

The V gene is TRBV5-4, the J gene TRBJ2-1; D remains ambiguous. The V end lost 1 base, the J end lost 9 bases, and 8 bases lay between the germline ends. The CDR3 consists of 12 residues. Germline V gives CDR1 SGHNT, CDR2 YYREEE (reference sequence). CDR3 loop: CASSLREAEQFF. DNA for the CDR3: TGTGCCAGCAGCTTGAGAGAGGCTGAGCAGTTCTTC. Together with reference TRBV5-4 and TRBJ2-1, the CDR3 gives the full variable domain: ETGVTQSPTHLIKTRGQQVTLRCSSQSGHNTVSWYQQALGQGPQFIFQYYREEENGRGNFPPRFSGLQFPNYSSELNVNALELDDSALYLCASSLREAEQFFGPGTRLTVL.

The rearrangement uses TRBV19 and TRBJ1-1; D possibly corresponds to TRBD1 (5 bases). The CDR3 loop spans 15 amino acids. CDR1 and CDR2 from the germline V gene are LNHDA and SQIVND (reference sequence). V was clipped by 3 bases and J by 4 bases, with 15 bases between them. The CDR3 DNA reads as TGTGCCAGTAGTATTTTGGGGGGAGGCGGCACTGAAGCTTTCTTT. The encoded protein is CASSILGGGGTEAFF.

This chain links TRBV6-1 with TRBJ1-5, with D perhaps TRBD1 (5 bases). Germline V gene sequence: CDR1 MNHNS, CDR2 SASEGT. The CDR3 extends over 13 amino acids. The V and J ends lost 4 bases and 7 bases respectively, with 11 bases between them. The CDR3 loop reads CASSVGVEQPQHF. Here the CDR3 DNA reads TGTGCCAGCAGTGTAGGGGTGGAGCAGCCCCAGCATTTT.

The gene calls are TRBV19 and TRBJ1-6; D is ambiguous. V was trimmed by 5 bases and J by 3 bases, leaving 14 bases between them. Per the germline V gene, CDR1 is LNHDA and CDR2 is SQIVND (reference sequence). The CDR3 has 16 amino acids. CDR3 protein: CASSPRAGLYNSPLHF. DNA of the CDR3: TGTGCCAGTAGTCCACGGGCGGGTCTCTATAATTCACCCCTCCACTTT. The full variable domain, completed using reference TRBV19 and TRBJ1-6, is DGGITQSPKYLFRKEGQNVTLSCEQNLNHDAMYWYRQDPGQGLRLIYYSQIVNDFQKGDIAEGYSVSREKKESFPLTVTSAQKNPTAFYLCASSPRAGLYNSPLHFGNGTRLTVT.

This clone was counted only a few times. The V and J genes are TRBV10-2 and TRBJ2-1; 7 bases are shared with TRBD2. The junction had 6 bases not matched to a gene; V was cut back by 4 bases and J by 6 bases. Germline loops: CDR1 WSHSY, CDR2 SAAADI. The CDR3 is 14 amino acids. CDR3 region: CASSVSGMFNEQFF. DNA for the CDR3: TGCGCCAGCAGTGTAAGCGGGATGTTCAATGAGCAGTTCTTC.

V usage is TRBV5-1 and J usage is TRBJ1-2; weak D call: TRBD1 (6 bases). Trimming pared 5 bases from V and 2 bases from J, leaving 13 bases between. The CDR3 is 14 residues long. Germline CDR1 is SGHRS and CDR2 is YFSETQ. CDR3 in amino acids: CASRPHRENYGYTF. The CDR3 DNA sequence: TGCGCCAGCAGGCCGCACAGGGAAAACTATGGCTACACCTTC.

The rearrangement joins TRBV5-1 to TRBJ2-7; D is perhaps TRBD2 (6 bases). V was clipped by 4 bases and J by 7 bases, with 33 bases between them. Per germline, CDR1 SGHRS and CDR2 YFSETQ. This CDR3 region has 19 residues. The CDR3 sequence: CASSPGVVSGSRVSREQYF. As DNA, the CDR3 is TGCGCCAGCAGCCCGGGGGTCGTTTCAGGGAGCAGGGTATCAAGGGAGCAGTACTTC. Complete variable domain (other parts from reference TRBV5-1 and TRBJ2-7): KAGVTQTPRYLIKTRGQQVTLSCSPISGHRSVSWYQQTPGQGLQFLFEYFSETQRNKGNFPGRFSGRQFSNSRSEMNVSTLELGDSALYLCASSPGVVSGSRVSREQYFGPGTRLTVT.